Listed below are T cell receptor beta chains from one sample, sequenced in a study of regulatory T cells in long-lasting Graves disease. MiXCR was run by TCRdb on the multiplex PCR reads, yielding one entry per CDR3 protein. The table shows about 540,000 distinct CDR3 sequences, with approximately 12% occurring only once. The same sample was also used in a study of T cells in Graves' hyperthyroidism and ophthalmopathy.

Here the sequenced sample was peripheral blood mononuclear cells (PBMCs), taken at new diagnosis, from a patient treated with antithyroid drugs. The receptors were gathered from a man younger than 40 with Graves disease. Both conserved end residues are part of each CDR3. Each record gives: V gene, J gene, CDR3 length, CDR3 protein.

TRBV7-2	TRBJ2-1	15	CASSLAGLAGEEQFF
TRBV18	TRBJ1-3	17	CASSPPPRGPSRNTIYF
TRBV11-2	TRBJ1-2	15	CASSLDQGVAGGYTF
TRBV2	TRBJ1-1	14	CASSDPGENTEAFF
TRBV2	TRBJ2-3	14	CASSQTYGADTQYF
TRBV6-1	TRBJ2-5	14	CASSGREVQETQYF
TRBV15	TRBJ1-2	15	CATSRGRGSSYGYTF
TRBV6-1	TRBJ1-4	12	CASRGDIEKLFF
TRBV7-9	TRBJ2-7	15	CASSPGQGSSYEQYF
TRBV11-2	TRBJ1-1	13	CASRPRRDTEAFF
TRBV24-1	TRBJ2-2	11	CATISKWELFF
TRBV6-1	TRBJ2-7	13	CASSDGQIYEQYF
TRBV14	TRBJ2-7	13	CASSQDWGGEQYF
TRBV2	TRBJ1-5	16	CASAGGTGRINQPQHF
TRBV29-1	TRBJ1-2	11	CSVYQEDGYTF
TRBV20-1	TRBJ2-1	10	CSASELGQFF
TRBV7-8	TRBJ1-4	15	CASSPRTGINEKLFF